This T cell receptor (beta chain) was found in a study of blood T cell repertoires in COVID-19. Across the study: COVID-19 samples, acute and convalescent, were from the United States, Italy and Spain.

Original processing methods: Reference gene primer amplification gave nucleated cell count estimates. Profiled with immunoSEQ multiplex PCR; TCRdb holds only in-frame clones, not every one. V, J and clone size are taken as reported in that table, and D and trimming were inferred from the DNA itself. The sample lists roughly 100,000 clones, about 76% occurring once. CDR3 length equals 12 residues. V lost 4 bases and J lost 9; bases outside the gene matches: 5. In germline, CDR1 is MNHEY, CDR2 SVGAGI. The rearrangement uses TRBV6-5 and TRBJ2-7, with 8 bases that match TRBD1. This receptor was identified in a woman aged 65 to 85 with acute or convalescent COVID-19. Input material: peripheral blood. The CDR3 nucleotides are TGTGCCAGCAGTTTCGGACAGGGTTTGCAGTACTTC. Protein sequence: CASSFGQGLQYF.